This T cell receptor beta chain was recorded in a study of shared clonotypes between healthy human individuals. CDR3 length equals 16 residues. Germline CDR1 reads SEHNR; CDR2 reads FQNEAQ (reference sequence). The V segment lost 3 bases and the J segment 0 bases; nucleotides outside the gene matches: 5. As regards this clone: Its antigen is unknown.

Naive-designated CD8 cells lacked CD45RO, were positively enriched for CCR7, and omitted terminally differentiated effector memory CD45RA+ cells. Adult donors, all healthy and HIV-negative, had no recent acute infections or vaccinations. Study-level findings and limits: Generally, estimated richness proved larger in naive subsets than it did in memory subsets.

Some 30,000 T cell genomes, or approximately 190 ng DNA, went into the sorted-subset replicate PCRs. In the authors' methods: ImmunoSEQ only sent back junction sequences with no quality scores, so filtering was done differently. Assay: immunoSEQ multiplex PCR; the TCRdb copy retains only in-frame clones and omits some. That table supplies the V and J calls and clone size; D and trimming were determined from the DNA. The sample lists some 2 million clones, about 95% occurring once. The specimen sequenced was naive CD8+ T cells sorted from blood. This TCR was recovered from a man aged 18 to 35 in good health. The gene calls are TRBV7-9 and TRBJ2-5, with 9 bases matching TRBD1. DNA for the CDR3: TGTGCCAGCAGCTTCCGGGACAGGGAGTACCAAGAGACCCAGTACTTC. It specifies CASSFRDREYQETQYF.